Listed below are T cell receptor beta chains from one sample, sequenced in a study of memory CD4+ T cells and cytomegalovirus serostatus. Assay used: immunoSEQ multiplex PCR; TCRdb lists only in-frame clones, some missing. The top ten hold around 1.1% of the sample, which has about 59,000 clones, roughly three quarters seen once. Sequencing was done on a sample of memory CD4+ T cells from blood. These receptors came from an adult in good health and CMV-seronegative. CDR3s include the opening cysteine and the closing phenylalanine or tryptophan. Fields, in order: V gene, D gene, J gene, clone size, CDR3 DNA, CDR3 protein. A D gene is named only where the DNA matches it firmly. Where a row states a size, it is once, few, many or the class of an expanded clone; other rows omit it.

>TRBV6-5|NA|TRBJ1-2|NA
TGTGCCAGCAGTTGGGACACCATGGGCGGCTACACCTTC
CASSWDTMGGYTF
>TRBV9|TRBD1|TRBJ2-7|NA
TGTGCCAGCAGCGAGGCCGGGACAGAGCTCTACGAGCAGTACTTC
CASSEAGTELYEQYF
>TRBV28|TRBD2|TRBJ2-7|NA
TGTGCCAGCAGTCACCCTAGCGGGAGTCCCGAGCAGTACTTC
CASSHPSGSPEQYF
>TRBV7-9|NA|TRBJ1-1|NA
TGTGCCAGCACCCTCCTTCTTGAAGCTTTCTTT
CASTLLLEAFF
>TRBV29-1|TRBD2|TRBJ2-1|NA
TGCAGCGTCGCCGTGGGGGGGAGGAGTGAGCAGTTCTTC
CSVAVGGRSEQFF
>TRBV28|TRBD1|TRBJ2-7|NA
TGTGCCAGCAGTTTATCGGACAGGGTGGACGAGCAGTACTTC
CASSLSDRVDEQYF
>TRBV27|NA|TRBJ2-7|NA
TGTGCCAGCAGTTATGGGCTAACAGGGACCACTACCTATCCGAGGTACTTC
CASSYGLTGTTTYPRYF
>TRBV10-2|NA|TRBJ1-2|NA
TGCGCCAGCATGTCCGGCACGGCCTATGGCTACACCTTC
CASMSGTAYGYTF
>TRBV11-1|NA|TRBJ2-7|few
TGTGCCAGCAGCTTAACCCAGGGGCTTAAGGAGCAGTACTTC
CASSLTQGLKEQYF
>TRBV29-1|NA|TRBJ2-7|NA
TGCAGCGTTGACTGGGGGCGCGAGCAGTACTTC
CSVDWGREQYF
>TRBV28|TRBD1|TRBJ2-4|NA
TGTGCCAGCAGTTCAGGGGGCGCGACCAAAAACATTCAGTACTTC
CASSSGGATKNIQYF
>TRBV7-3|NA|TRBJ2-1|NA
TGTGCCAGCAGCTTAAGCGGGCTGGACCTCAATGAGCAGTTCTTC
CASSLSGLDLNEQFF
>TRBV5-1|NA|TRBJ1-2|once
TGCGCCAGCAGCTTGGGGCCCGGGGATGACTATGGCTACACCTTC
CASSLGPGDDYGYTF
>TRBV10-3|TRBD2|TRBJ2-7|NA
TGTGCCATCGGCCCGGGACTAGCGGGCGGGGAGCAGTACTTC
CAIGPGLAGGEQYF
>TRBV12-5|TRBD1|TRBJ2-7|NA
TGTGCTAGTGGTAAACCCACAGGGGGCTCCTCCTACGAGCAGTACTTC
CASGKPTGGSSYEQYF
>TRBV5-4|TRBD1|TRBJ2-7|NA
TGTGCCAGCAGCAGCTCGGTGACAGGGGGCTACGAGCAGTACTTC
CASSSSVTGGYEQYF
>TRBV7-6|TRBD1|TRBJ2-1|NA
TGTGCCAGCAGCTCGACAGGGGGCTCCTACAATGAGCAGTTCTTC
CASSSTGGSYNEQFF
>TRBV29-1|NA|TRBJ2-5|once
TGCAGCGTTGCGAGTGGGGGAGTCCAGTACTTC
CSVASGGVQYF
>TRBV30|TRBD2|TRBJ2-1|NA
TGTGCCTGGAAACAGCCTAGCGGGCCCCTCGCTGAGCAGTTCTTC
CAWKQPSGPLAEQFF
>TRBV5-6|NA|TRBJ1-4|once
TGTGCCAGCAGCTTGTTGGTTAACGTAGACCCAACTAATGAAAAACTGTTTTTT
CASSLLVNVDPTNEKLFF
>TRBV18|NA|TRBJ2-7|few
TGTGCCAGCTCACCACGCTCGGACCCCCGCGAGCAGTACTTC
CASSPRSDPREQYF
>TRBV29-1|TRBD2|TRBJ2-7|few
TGCAGCGTTTCCTCTAGCGGTCCCTACGAGCAGTACTTC
CSVSSSGPYEQYF
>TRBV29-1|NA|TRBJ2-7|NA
TGCAGCGTGGCCTCAGCCCTTTACGAGCAGTACTTC
CSVASALYEQYF
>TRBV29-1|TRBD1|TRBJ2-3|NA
TGCAGCGCCATGACAGGGAGCACAGATACGCAGTATTTT
CSAMTGSTDTQYF
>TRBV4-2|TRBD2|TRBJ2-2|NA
TGTGCCAGCAGCCGAGCGGGAGGAGACACCGGGGAGCTGTTTTTT
CASSRAGGDTGELFF
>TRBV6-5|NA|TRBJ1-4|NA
TGTGCAGCGAAGACGGGGGGGGCCGATGAAAAACTGTTTTTT
CAAKTGGADEKLFF
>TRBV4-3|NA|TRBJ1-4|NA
TGCGCCAGCAGCCAAGTGGGGGGCGACGGTGAAAAACTGTTTTTT
CASSQVGGDGEKLFF
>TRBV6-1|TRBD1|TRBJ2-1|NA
TGTGCCAGCAGTGAAAGGACAGGGCACTACAATGAGCAGTTCTTC
CASSERTGHYNEQFF
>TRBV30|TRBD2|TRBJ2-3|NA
TGTGCCTGGAGTCCAAGGGGTAGCGGGTACACAGATACGCAGTATTTT
CAWSPRGSGYTDTQYF
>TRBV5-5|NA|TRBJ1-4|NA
TGTGCCAGCAGCTTGTCCGTCGGTACGGGGGATGAAAAACTGTTTTTT
CASSLSVGTGDEKLFF
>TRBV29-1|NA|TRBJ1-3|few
TGCAGCGTTGTCAGGGGATCTGGAAACACCATATATTTT
CSVVRGSGNTIYF
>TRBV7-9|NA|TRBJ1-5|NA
TGTGCCAGCAGCGTGGATTCGCAGCCCCAGCATTTT
CASSVDSQPQHF
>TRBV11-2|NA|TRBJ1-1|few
TGTGCCAGCAGCCAACAGGGGAACACTGAAGCTTTCTTT
CASSQQGNTEAFF
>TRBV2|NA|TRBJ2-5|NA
TGTGCCAGCACTCGACAGGACCAGACCCAGTACTTC
CASTRQDQTQYF
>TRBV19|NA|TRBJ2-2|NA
TGTGCCAGTAGAGGACAGAACACCGGGGAGCTGTTTTTT
CASRGQNTGELFF
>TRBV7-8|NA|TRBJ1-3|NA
TGTGCCAGCACCTTGCGGGTGGAAGAAAACACCATATATTTT
CASTLRVEENTIYF
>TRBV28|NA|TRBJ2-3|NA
TGTGCCAGACCAACCCGAGAGGAGAGGGGAGATACGCAGTATTTT
CARPTREERGDTQYF
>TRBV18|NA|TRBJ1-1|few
TGTGCCAGCTCAGCCACAGAAAACACTGAAGCTTTCTTT
CASSATENTEAFF
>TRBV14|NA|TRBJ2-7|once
TGTGCCAGCAGCCAACCATATCAGGGCACCTACGAGCAGTACTTC
CASSQPYQGTYEQYF
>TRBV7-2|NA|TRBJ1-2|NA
TGTGCCAGCCGCCTTACAGGGCACTATGGCTACACCTTC
CASRLTGHYGYTF
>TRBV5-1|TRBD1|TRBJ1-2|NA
TGCGCCAGCAGCCCGGGGGCAGGGGGCGACTATGGCTACACCTTC
CASSPGAGGDYGYTF